The present entry profiles one T cell receptor beta chain with its context. CDR1 and CDR2 (germline): SGHTA, FQGNSA. This CDR3 has 15 amino acids. The V end was cut by 2 bases, the J end by 3 bases, with 12 bases between. This sample is drawn from a study of blood T cell repertoires in COVID-19. Study background: Collection of acute and convalescent COVID-19 samples took place in the United States, Italy and Spain. Nucleic acid was either cDNA or gDNA, and it came from T cells, B-cell-depleted T cells, or PBMCs.

Under the authors' procedure: The assay estimated nucleated cells by amplifying reference gene primers. Generated by immunoSEQ multiplex PCR, the TCRdb table keeps only in-frame clones and is missing some. That table furnishes V, J and clone size, whereas the DNA furnished D and trimming. The table shows 70,000 to 85,000 clones, with 85% to 95% occurring only once. This receptor was identified in a woman in her sixties with active COVID-19. The chain is built from TRBV7-2 and TRBJ2-3, with D possibly TRBD1 on 5 matching bases. Material for sequencing was peripheral blood. CDR3 in amino acids: CASSLTGRTTDTQYF. CDR3 in DNA: TGTGCCAGCAGCTTAACTGGGCGGACAACAGATACGCAGTATTTT.